Below are 11 T cell receptor beta chains sequenced from a single sample in a study of blood T cell repertoires in COVID-19. The protocol was immunoSEQ multiplex PCR, while the TCRdb copy is restricted to in-frame clones and leaves out a portion. The sample shows approximately 40,000 clones, around 87% of them seen only once. The sequenced sample was peripheral blood. These receptors were taken from a woman older than 75 in a cohort sampled during active or convalescent COVID-19.

This chain links TRBV6-5 with TRBJ2-5, with D possibly being TRBD1 (6 bases). From germline, CDR1 is MNHEY and CDR2 SVGAGI. V was shortened by 6 bases and J by 5 bases, with 16 bases between the two germline ends. The CDR3 is made up of 14 amino acids. This CDR3 reads CASSTPEGVETQYF. CDR3 sequence (DNA): TGTGCCAGCAGCACCCCCGAGGGGGTTGAGACCCAGTACTTC.

This clone has just a few counts. The chain uses TRBV12-2 and TRBJ2-1; the D call TRBD2 from the table was never checked on the DNA. TRBV12-2 has pseudogene status. The CDR3 runs 17 residues. The CDR3 here is CASRLGIAGGPNNEQFF. CDR3 nucleotide sequence: TGTGCAAGTCGCTTGGGGATAGCGGGGGGGCCTAACAATGAGCAGTTCTTC.

The chain employs TRBV6-4 and TRBJ1-1, with 9 bases matching TRBD1. Trimming took 6 bases from V and 3 from J; bases not matched to a gene: 5. The CDR3 has 14 residues. Germline-derived CDR1 and CDR2 are MRHNA and SNTAGT. CDR3 DNA: TGTGCCAGCAGCGCACAGGGGGCGGACACTGAAGCTTTCTTT. This sequence encodes CASSAQGADTEAFF.

The chain carries TRBV6-5 and TRBJ1-2; 7 nucleotides match TRBD1. Germline CDR1 is MNHEY and CDR2 is SVGAGI. The CDR3 runs to 13 residues. V dropped 2 bases and J dropped 8; count of bases not matched to a gene: 5. The CDR3 protein is CASSYRQGVGYTF. CDR3 coding DNA: TGTGCCAGCAGTTACCGACAGGGTGTAGGCTACACCTTC.

The gene calls are TRBV9 and TRBJ1-3; D is possibly TRBD1 (5 bases). Germline assignment: CDR1 SGDLS and CDR2 YYNGEE. This CDR3 has 16 amino acids. Trimming shortened V by 3 bases and J by 4 bases, and 17 bases separated the two germline ends. CDR3 loop: CASSGLRGGGGNTIYF. The DNA of the CDR3 is TGTGCCAGCAGCGGGCTACGGGGGGGAGGAGGAAACACCATATATTTT. The full variable domain, with the rest looked up from reference TRBV9 and TRBJ1-3, is DSGVTQTPKHLITATGQRVTLRCSPRSGDLSVYWYQQSLDQGLQFLIQYYNGEERAKGNILERFSAQQFPDLHSELNLSSLELGDSALYFCASSGLRGGGGNTIYFGEGSWLTVV.

The chain has TRBV4-2 and TRBJ1-1; D not certain. The CDR3 extends over 13 amino acids. V was shortened by 0 bases and J by 5 bases, with 7 bases between the two germline ends. Looked up from germline, CDR1 is LGHNA and CDR2 is YNFKEQ. CDR3 protein: CASSQESVTEAFF. The CDR3 DNA follows: TGTGCCAGCAGCCAAGAGTCGGTTACTGAAGCTTTCTTT.

The chain joins TRBV27 to TRBJ1-2, with 10 bases matching TRBD1. CDR3 length equals 15 residues. Germline V gene data show CDR1 as MNHEY and CDR2 as SMNVEV (reference sequence). V lost 5 bases and J lost 3; bases outside the gene matches: 6. The CDR3 here is CASSMDRGRHYGYTF. The CDR3, as DNA: TGTGCCAGCAGTATGGACAGGGGGAGGCACTATGGCTACACCTTC.

This chain uses TRBV5-4 with TRBJ1-3; no clear D gene. The germline CDR1 and CDR2 sequences are SGHNT and YYREEE (reference sequence). The CDR3 is made up of 11 amino acids. Trimming took 1 base from V and 6 from J, leaving 2 bases between them. CDR3 nucleotide sequence: TGTGCCAGCAGCTTGCTAAACACCATATATTTT. Protein product: CASSLLNTIYF.

A single count supports this clone. The V gene is TRBV10-1, the J gene TRBJ2-5; 8 nucleotides align to TRBD2. Unmatched junction bases numbered 4, after V lost 6 bases and J lost 1 base. CDR1 is WNHNN and CDR2 is SYGVQD in the germline V gene (reference sequence). CDR3 length: 14 residues. This chain's CDR3 is CASSTGTSQETQYF. CDR3 nucleotides: TGCGCCAGCAGCACCGGGACTAGCCAAGAGACCCAGTACTTC.

V is TRBV5-4 and J is TRBJ1-3; D call uncertain. This CDR3 comprises 16 residues. V lost 0 bases and J lost 0, with 10 bases in between. The germline V gene has CDR1 SGHNT and CDR2 YYREEE (reference sequence). The CDR3 is CASSLAPQSSGNTIYF. CDR3 nucleotides: TGTGCCAGCAGCTTGGCCCCACAGAGCTCTGGAAACACCATATATTTT.

The gene calls are TRBV5-1 and TRBJ2-3, with 9 bases aligning to TRBD2. V lost 4 bases and J lost 0; bases outside the gene matches: 6. Germline V CDR1 and CDR2: SGHRS, YFSETQ. The CDR3 extends over 16 amino acids. The CDR3 region has the DNA TGCGCCAGCAGCGGACGACTAGCGGCTAGCACAGATACGCAGTATTTT. This codes for CASSGRLAASTDTQYF.